This T cell receptor (beta chain) was identified in a study of breast tumors, draining lymph nodes, adjacent tissues. Broader study findings: Tumor T cell lymph node origin was a supported hypothesis, not proven. The data were judged consistent with most tumor T cells coming from lymph node and expanding in tumor. Tumor repertoires ranked between lymph nodes and nontumor tissue in diversity, with V and J gene preferences.

This clonotype was observed at least ten times. As yet, its antigen is unknown. TCRdb itself ran the multiplex PCR reads through MiXCR, one entry per CDR3 protein. Seen here are about 130,000 distinct CDR3 sequences, about 20% observed once, and the top ten hold 2% to 2.5%. The lymph nodes were axillary draining lymph nodes from breast cancer patients. Germline CDR1 is SGDLS and CDR2 is YYNGEE. V was clipped by 1 base and J by 7 bases; unmatched bases: 7. CDR3 size: 16 residues. The origin of this receptor is a female donor with breast cancer. Some clones in this sample may be carry-over from other donors' samples. Source material: axillary lymph node tissue. The gene calls are TRBV9 and TRBJ2-1; 11 bases line up with TRBD2. The chain's CDR3 is CASSVLSLAGGNEQFF. DNA of the CDR3: TGTGCCAGCAGCGTATTATCCCTAGCGGGAGGTAATGAGCAGTTCTTC. Supplemented by reference TRBV9 and TRBJ2-1, the full variable domain reads DSGVTQTPKHLITATGQRVTLRCSPRSGDLSVYWYQQSLDQGLQFLIQYYNGEERAKGNILERFSAQQFPDLHSELNLSSLELGDSALYFCASSVLSLAGGNEQFFGPGTRLTVL.